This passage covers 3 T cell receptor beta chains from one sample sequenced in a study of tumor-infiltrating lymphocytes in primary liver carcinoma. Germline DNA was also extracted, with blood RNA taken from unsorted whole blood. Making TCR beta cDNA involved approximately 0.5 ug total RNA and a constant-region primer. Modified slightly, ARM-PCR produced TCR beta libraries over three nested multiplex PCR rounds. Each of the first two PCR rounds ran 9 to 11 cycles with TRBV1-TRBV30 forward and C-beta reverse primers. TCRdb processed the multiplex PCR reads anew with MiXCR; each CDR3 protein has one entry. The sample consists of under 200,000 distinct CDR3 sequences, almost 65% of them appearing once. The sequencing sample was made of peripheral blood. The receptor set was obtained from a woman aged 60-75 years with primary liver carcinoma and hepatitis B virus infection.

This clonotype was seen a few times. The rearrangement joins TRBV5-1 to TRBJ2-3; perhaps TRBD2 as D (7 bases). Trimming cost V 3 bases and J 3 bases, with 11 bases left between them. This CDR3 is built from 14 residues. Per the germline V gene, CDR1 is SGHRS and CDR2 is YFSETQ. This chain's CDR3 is CASSSGGQTDTQYF. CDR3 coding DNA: TGCGCCAGCAGCTCCGGGGGGCAGACAGATACGCAGTATTTT.

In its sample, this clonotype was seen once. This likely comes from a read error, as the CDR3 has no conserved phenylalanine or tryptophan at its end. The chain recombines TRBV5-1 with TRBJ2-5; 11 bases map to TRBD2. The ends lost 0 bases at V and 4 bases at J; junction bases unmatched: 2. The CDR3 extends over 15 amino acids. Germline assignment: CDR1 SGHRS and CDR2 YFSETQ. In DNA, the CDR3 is TGCGCCAGCAGCTTGGTCCTAGCGGGAGGAGAGACCCAGTACCTC. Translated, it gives CASSLVLAGGETQYL.

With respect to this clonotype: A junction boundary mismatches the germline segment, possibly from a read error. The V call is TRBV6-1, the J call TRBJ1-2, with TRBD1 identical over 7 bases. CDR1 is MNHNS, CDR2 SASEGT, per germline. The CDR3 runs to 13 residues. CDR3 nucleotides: TGTCCCAGCAGTGACCGACAGGGCTATAGCTACACCTTC. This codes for CPSSDRQGYSYTF.